The clone carrying this T cell receptor (beta chain) was picked up many times. The CDR3 length is 14 residues. V was cut by 2 bases and J by 5 bases, with 12 bases left in between. This sample stems from a study of early T cells in non-severe SARS-CoV-2 infection. Individual cDNA molecules received unique molecular identifiers during library preparation. TCRdb reprocessed the 5' RACE reads via MiXCR and lists one record per CDR3 protein. This sample has around 50,000 distinct CDR3 sequences, with approximately 7.5% found just once. This TCR was recovered from an adult who was a healthcare worker with PCR-confirmed SARS-CoV-2 infection or an uninfected control (not recorded which). The sequenced material came from whole blood. The chain recombines TRBV12-3 or TRBV12-4 with TRBJ1-2; no definite D call. CDR3 bases: TGTGCCAGCAGTTTATCCGGGCCGGCGTATGGCTACACCTTC. This codes for CASSLSGPAYGYTF.